The rows below give T cell receptor beta chains drawn from one sample of a study of blood T cell repertoires in COVID-19. Some clones are missing from TCRdb's copy, which holds only in-frame ones; the method was immunoSEQ multiplex PCR. The repertoire holds 250,000 or so clones, around nine tenths seen once, with over 8% in the top ten. Sequencing was carried out using peripheral blood. These receptors all come from a man between 40 and 49 years old with active or convalescent COVID-19. The CDR3 runs from the conserved cysteine through the conserved F or W. A D gene is named only where the DNA matches it firmly. Clone size is not always given. Where it is, it says once, few, many or a class for expanded clones.

D gene | clone size | J gene | V gene | CDR3 protein | CDR3 DNA
. | . | TRBJ1-1 | TRBV13 | CASSSPAPRGTEAFF | TGTGCCAGCAGCTCTCCGGCCCCGCGAGGGACTGAAGCTTTCTTT
. | . | TRBJ1-5 | TRBV6-5 | CASRTELNQPQHF | TGTGCCAGCCGGACAGAGCTCAATCAGCCCCAGCATTTT
. | . | TRBJ2-6 | TRBV5-1 | CASRGQRDTDTGANVLTF | TGCGCCAGCCGAGGCCAAAGGGACACCGACACTGGGGCCAACGTCCTGACTTTC
. | . | TRBJ2-3 | TRBV29-1 | CSVEGGPGVESTDTQYF | TGCAGCGTTGAAGGGGGACCAGGGGTAGAATCCACAGATACGCAGTATTTT
. | . | TRBJ2-7 | TRBV12-3/TRBV12-4 | CASRLGASYEQYF | TGTGCCAGCAGGCTAGGCGCATCCTACGAGCAGTACTTC
. | . | TRBJ2-7 | TRBV11-3 | CASSLLALAYEQYF | TGTGCCAGCAGCTTACTAGCGCTAGCCTACGAGCAGTACTTC
TRBD2 | . | TRBJ2-5 | TRBV7-3 | CASSIGPGLAGERGTQYF | TGTGCCAGCAGCATCGGCCCGGGACTAGCGGGAGAACGGGGGACCCAGTACTTC
TRBD1 | few | TRBJ1-1 | TRBV14 | CASSPGQGYTEAFF | TGTGCCAGCAGCCCCGGACAGGGATACACTGAAGCTTTCTTT
TRBD1 | . | TRBJ2-3 | TRBV2 | CASLSGQGGAGTDTQYF | TGTGCCAGCTTATCCGGCCAAGGGGGCGCGGGCACAGATACGCAGTATTTT
. | few | TRBJ1-5 | TRBV2 | CASSEAFRADQPQHF | TGTGCCAGCAGTGAAGCTTTCAGGGCCGATCAGCCCCAGCATTTT
. | . | TRBJ1-2 | TRBV6-5 | CASSSTQGNYGYTF | TGTGCCAGCAGCTCAACCCAGGGGAACTATGGCTACACCTTC
TRBD1 | . | TRBJ1-1 | TRBV6-5 | CASIPTGLVTEAFF | TGTGCCAGCATCCCGACAGGGTTGGTCACTGAAGCTTTCTTT
TRBD1 | once | TRBJ1-4 | TRBV30 | CAWSRGTGGINEKLFF | TGTGCCTGGAGTAGGGGGACAGGGGGCATTAATGAAAAACTGTTTTTT
. | . | TRBJ2-7 | TRBV11-2 | CASQEGYHEQYF | TGTGCCAGCCAGGAGGGGTACCACGAGCAGTACTTC
. | . | TRBJ1-1 | TRBV13 | CASGAWHTEAFF | TGTGCCAGCGGAGCCTGGCACACTGAAGCTTTCTTT
. | . | TRBJ1-2 | TRBV2 | CASIRGRSTESYGYTF | TGTGCCAGCATAAGGGGCAGATCCACAGAATCCTATGGCTACACCTTC
. | . | TRBJ2-1 | TRBV19 | CASSTEGWVGSYNEQFF | TGTGCCAGTAGTACGGAGGGTTGGGTAGGGTCCTACAATGAGCAGTTCTTC
TRBD2 | . | TRBJ2-3 | TRBV7-9 | CASSPSGGSTDTQYF | TGTGCCAGCAGCCCAAGCGGGGGAAGCACAGATACGCAGTATTTT
. | once | TRBJ1-1 | TRBV30 | CAWSVRGHGTEAFF | TGTGCCTGGAGTGTGCGGGGGCATGGCACTGAAGCTTTCTTT
TRBD1 | . | TRBJ2-2 | TRBV10-3 | CAINGQGKNTGELFF | TGTGCCATCAATGGACAGGGAAAGAACACCGGGGAGCTGTTTTTT
. | . | TRBJ2-7 | TRBV11-1 | CASSNDRRGEQYF | TGTGCCAGCAGCAACGACCGGCGAGGCGAGCAGTACTTC
TRBD1 | once | TRBJ1-2 | TRBV24-1 | CATRGQGIGGYTF | TGTGCCACCAGGGGACAGGGGATTGGTGGCTACACCTTC
. | . | TRBJ2-1 | TRBV12-3/TRBV12-4 | CASAGYNEQFF | TGTGCCAGCGCCGGGTACAATGAGCAGTTCTTC
. | few | TRBJ2-2 | TRBV10-1 | CASSEEGAAGELFF | TGCGCCAGCAGTGAGGAGGGAGCAGCCGGGGAGCTGTTTTTT
TRBD2 | few | TRBJ2-2 | TRBV7-9 | CASSSAVTSGGELFF | TGTGCCAGCAGCTCCGCGGTTACTAGCGGGGGGGAGCTGTTTTTT
TRBD2 | . | TRBJ2-1 | TRBV9 | CASSASGGNYNEQFF | TGTGCCAGCAGCGCGTCGGGGGGAAACTACAATGAGCAGTTCTTC
. | . | TRBJ2-5 | TRBV13 | CASSLAGETQYF | TGTGCCAGCAGCTTAGCAGGAGAGACCCAGTACTTC
TRBD2 | . | TRBJ2-3 | TRBV6-1 | CASSEVGGRADTQYF | TGTGCCAGCAGTGAAGTGGGAGGGCGAGCAGATACGCAGTATTTT
. | . | TRBJ2-7 | TRBV5-8 | CASSFGGGAYEQYF | TGTGCCAGCAGCTTCGGCGGAGGCGCCTACGAGCAGTACTTC
TRBD1 | . | TRBJ1-5 | TRBV7-6 | CASSQGTGEGNQPQHF | TGTGCCAGCAGCCAGGGGACAGGGGAAGGCAATCAGCCCCAGCATTTT
. | . | TRBJ2-7 | TRBV5-1 | CASSLVQSSYEQYF | TGCGCCAGCAGCTTGGTACAGAGCTCCTACGAGCAGTACTTC
. | . | TRBJ1-5 | TRBV19 | CASSHRENNQPQHF | TGTGCCAGTAGCCACAGGGAGAACAATCAGCCCCAGCATTTT
TRBD2 | . | TRBJ2-1 | TRBV6-4 | CASSIGLAGYNEQFF | TGTGCCAGCAGTATCGGACTAGCGGGGTACAATGAGCAGTTCTTC
. | . | TRBJ1-1 | TRBV5-6 | CASSFVGGSQAFF | TGTGCCAGCAGCTTTGTGGGAGGGTCTCAAGCTTTCTTT
. | once | TRBJ2-3 | TRBV4-1 | CASAWGASTDTQYF | TGCGCCAGCGCCTGGGGAGCCAGCACAGATACGCAGTATTTT
. | . | TRBJ1-2 | TRBV29-1 | CSVEGTYYGYTF | TGCAGCGTTGAAGGGACATACTATGGCTACACCTTC
. | . | TRBJ2-7 | TRBV5-6 | CASSPSGGRTVLHF | TGTGCCAGCAGCCCCTCGGGGGGCAGGACCGTGTTGCACTTC
. | once | TRBJ1-5 | TRBV6-5 | CASSSRGDDQPQHF | TGTGCCAGCAGTTCGCGTGGAGATGATCAGCCCCAGCATTTT
. | . | TRBJ2-1 | TRBV30 | CAWSVRGSTYNEQFF | TGTGCCTGGAGTGTACGGGGGAGCACCTACAATGAGCAGTTCTTC
. | once | TRBJ2-6 | TRBV28 | CASTLAESATSGANVLTF | TGTGCCAGCACTCTTGCTGAGAGCGCTACGTCTGGGGCCAACGTCCTGACTTTC
. | . | TRBJ1-5 | TRBV19 | CASTRTGNSNQPQHF | TGTGCCAGTACCCGGACGGGGAATAGCAATCAGCCCCAGCATTTT
. | . | TRBJ2-1 | TRBV7-9 | CASSRDYLEGSYNEQFF | TGTGCCAGCAGCCGTGACTACCTGGAAGGCTCCTACAATGAGCAGTTCTTC
. | . | TRBJ1-1 | TRBV9 | CASSAGGHLNTEAFF | TGTGCCAGCAGCGCGGGGGGACACCTGAACACTGAAGCTTTCTTT
. | . | TRBJ1-3 | TRBV30 | CAWSVKGGGNTIYF | TGTGCCTGGAGTGTAAAGGGAGGTGGAAACACCATATATTTT
. | once | TRBJ1-1 | TRBV2 | CASRAGVEAFF | TGTGCCAGTCGCGCAGGGGTTGAAGCTTTCTTT
. | few | TRBJ1-2 | TRBV9 | CASSAGGGGEGGYTF | TGTGCCAGCAGCGCCGGAGGCGGGGGGGAAGGAGGCTACACCTTC
. | . | TRBJ1-5 | TRBV7-2 | CASSSQSSNQPQHF | TGTGCCAGCAGCTCACAGAGTAGCAATCAGCCCCAGCATTTT
. | . | TRBJ1-3 | TRBV7-9 | CASSRAVVRSSGNTIYF | TGTGCCAGCAGCCGCGCCGTGGTACGGAGCTCTGGAAACACCATATATTTT
TRBD2 | . | TRBJ2-7 | TRBV25-1 | CASSPRGLRLGEQYF | TGTGCCAGCAGCCCCCGGGGACTAAGGTTGGGCGAGCAGTACTTC
. | . | TRBJ1-6 | TRBV28 | CASSLGGQTKINSPLHF | TGTGCCAGCAGTTTAGGAGGGCAGACGAAAATTAATTCACCCCTCCACTTT
. | few | TRBJ1-6 | TRBV5-6 | CASSLAGYNSPLHF | TGTGCCAGCAGCTTAGCCGGGTATAATTCACCCCTCCACTTT
. | . | TRBJ1-2 | TRBV27 | CASTALNYGYTF | TGTGCCAGCACCGCACTTAACTATGGCTACACCTTC
. | . | TRBJ2-7 | TRBV12-5 | CASGKGQGSYEQYF | TGTGCTAGTGGCAAAGGGCAGGGCAGCTACGAGCAGTACTTC
. | once | TRBJ1-2 | TRBV28 | CASSFRGSYYGYTF | TGTGCCAGCAGTTTCAGGGGTAGTTACTATGGCTACACCTTC
. | . | TRBJ1-6 | TRBV5-4 | CASSLSAGVNSPLHF | TGTGCCAGCAGCTTGAGTGCAGGGGTAAATTCACCCCTCCACTTT
. | . | TRBJ2-5 | TRBV11-2 | CASSLGDVGGTETQYF | TGTGCCAGCAGCTTAGGTGATGTAGGAGGGACAGAGACCCAGTACTTC
TRBD2 | . | TRBJ2-7 | TRBV7-6 | CASSLGAGERAEQYF | TGTGCCAGCAGCTTAGGAGCGGGGGAAAGGGCGGAGCAGTACTTC
TRBD2 | . | TRBJ2-5 | TRBV15 | CATSRAGTSGLKVQYF | TGTGCCACCAGCAGAGCGGGGACTAGCGGGTTAAAAGTCCAGTACTTC
. | . | TRBJ1-6 | TRBV5-1 | CASSSQSGRGSPLHF | TGCGCCAGCAGTTCCCAGTCGGGGCGGGGTTCACCCCTCCACTTT
TRBD2 | . | TRBJ2-7 | TRBV9 | CASSRDYNYEQYF | TGTGCCAGCAGCAGGGACTATAACTACGAGCAGTACTTC